A single sample is the source of the 22 T cell receptor beta chains below, sequenced in a study of blood T cell repertoires in COVID-19. Method: immunoSEQ multiplex PCR; TCRdb's copy keeps in-frame clones and lacks some. The sample carries some 140,000 clones, around four fifths recorded once. Input material: peripheral blood. The receptors originated from a human donor in a cohort sampled during active COVID-19.

This clone was seen once. The V and J genes are TRBV10-2 and TRBJ2-7; 8 bases fit TRBD2. CDR3 length: 15 amino acids. CDR1 is WSHSY, CDR2 SAAADI, per germline. V gave up 6 bases and J gave up 7 bases; unmatched junction bases: 14. The CDR3 is CASRDGGGPWNEQYF. The CDR3, as DNA: TGCGCCAGCAGGGACGGCGGGGGGCCCTGGAATGAGCAGTACTTC.

The genes are TRBV7-9 and TRBJ2-2; D may be TRBD2 (5 bases). Trimming pared 7 bases from V and 5 bases from J, leaving 17 bases between. Germline-derived CDR1 and CDR2 are SEHNR and FQNEAQ (reference sequence). The CDR3 is 15 residues long. CDR3: CASTSMAGPTGELFF. The CDR3 DNA reads as TGTGCCAGCACCTCAATGGCGGGTCCAACCGGGGAGCTGTTTTTT.

CDR3 loop: CASSRGTGGTDTQYF. In DNA, the CDR3 is TGTGCCAGCAGCCGCGGGACAGGGGGAACGGATACGCAGTATTTT. J is TRBJ2-3 and V is TRBV3-1 (or the pseudogene TRBV3-2); the match to TRBD1 covers 11 bases. Trimming removed 4 bases from V and 6 bases from J; junction bases left unmatched: 6. Germline lookup yields CDR1 LGHDT and CDR2 YNNKEL (reference sequence). The length of the CDR3 is 15 residues.

The chain employs TRBV10-1 and TRBJ1-6, with 12 bases lining up with TRBD1. V gave up 8 bases and J gave up 13 bases; unmatched junction bases: 15. Germline V gene lookup returns CDR1 WNHNN and CDR2 SYGVQD (reference sequence). This CDR3 is 16 amino acids long. The CDR3: CASGGGRDRGPSPLHF. The CDR3 DNA reads TGCGCCAGCGGGGGGGGCCGGGACAGGGGGCCCTCGCCCCTCCACTTT.

The chain is built from TRBV10-2 and TRBJ2-7, with TRBD2 matching over 15 bases. The CDR3 is 18 amino acids. Germline trimming cut 2 bases from V and 4 bases from J; bases unmatched to any gene: 9. Germline CDR1 is WSHSY and CDR2 is SAAADI. CDR3: CASSEDGTSGGMLYEQYF. The DNA for the CDR3 is TGCGCCAGCAGTGAGGACGGGACTAGCGGGGGGATGTTGTACGAGCAGTACTTC.

The rearrangement uses TRBV7-6 and TRBJ1-2; D is perhaps TRBD1 (6 bases). The CDR3 extends over 13 amino acids. The germline V gene encodes CDR1 SGHVS and CDR2 FNYEAQ. Trimming cost V 1 base and J 10 bases, with 13 bases left between them. CDR3 DNA: TGTGCCAGCAGCTTAGGGGGGGGGCGCGACTACACCTTC. It is translated as CASSLGGGRDYTF.

This chain connects TRBV4-1 to TRBJ1-1; D is ambiguous. Germline assignment: CDR1 MGHRA and CDR2 YSYEKL. The ends were cut back, 4 bases at V and 7 bases at J, with 13 bases in the middle. This CDR3 is 13 amino acids long. The CDR3 protein is CASSPPGRGEAFF. Here the CDR3 DNA reads TGCGCCAGCAGCCCCCCCGGGCGGGGTGAAGCTTTCTTT.

The rearrangement joins TRBV19 to TRBJ1-5, with 11 nucleotides matching TRBD1. The CDR3 consists of 16 residues. Germline-derived CDR1 and CDR2 are LNHDA and SQIVND (reference sequence). The V and J ends lost 6 bases and 5 bases, in that order; junction bases with no gene match: 9. For the CDR3, the DNA is TGTGCCAGTAGCGACCCGGGACAGGGGGACCATCAGCCCCAGCATTTT. It yields the protein CASSDPGQGDHQPQHF. The whole variable domain, remainder taken from reference TRBV19 and TRBJ1-5, is DGGITQSPKYLFRKEGQNVTLSCEQNLNHDAMYWYRQDPGQGLRLIYYSQIVNDFQKGDIAEGYSVSREKKESFPLTVTSAQKNPTAFYLCASSDPGQGDHQPQHFGDGTRLSIL.

The chain has TRBV27 and TRBJ1-2; no clear D gene. Germline V gives CDR1 MNHEY, CDR2 SMNVEV (reference sequence). Trimming stripped 0 bases from V and 5 bases from J, with 7 bases between. The CDR3 has 13 amino acids. The CDR3 coding sequence is TGTGCCAGCAGTTTATCGCGGTATTATGGCTACACCTTC. Residues: CASSLSRYYGYTF.

The CDR3 spells CASSLVQNTGELFF. The CDR3, as DNA: TGTGCCAGCAGCTTGGTACAGAACACCGGGGAGCTGTTTTTT. The chain carries TRBV11-1 and TRBJ2-2; D gene unclear. Germline V gene data show CDR1 as SGHAT and CDR2 as FQDESV (reference sequence). This CDR3 comprises 14 residues. Trimming stripped 3 bases from V and 1 base from J, with 6 bases between. Variable domain in full (rest from reference TRBV11-1 and TRBJ2-2): EAEVAQSPRYKITEKSQAVAFWCDPISGHATLYWYRQILGQGPELLVQFQDESVVDDSQLPKDRFSAERLKGVDSTLKIQPAELGDSAMYLCASSLVQNTGELFFGEGSRLTVL.

The chain combines TRBV11-2 with TRBJ2-1; D is possibly TRBD2 (6 bases). The CDR3 spans 16 residues. Trimming took off 1 base at V and 4 bases at J, with 14 bases between the two ends. Germline V CDR1 and CDR2: SGHAT, FQNNGV. The DNA of the CDR3 is TGTGCCAGCAGCTTAGGACTGGGGGGACCTTACAATGAGCAGTTCTTC. Translating it yields CASSLGLGGPYNEQFF.

This chain links TRBV7-2 with TRBJ2-3; D not resolved. The V end lost 2 bases, the J end lost 6 bases, and 9 bases lay between the germline ends. CDR1 is SGHTA and CDR2 is FQGNSA in the germline V gene. The CDR3 contains 13 residues. The CDR3 here is CASSLSQLDTQYF. CDR3 bases: TGTGCCAGCAGCTTAAGTCAACTGGATACGCAGTATTTT.

V gene TRBV2 combines with J gene TRBJ2-1, with a weak D call TRBD2 (6 bases). The V end was cut by 11 bases, the J end by 4 bases, with 12 bases between. CDR1 and CDR2 from the germline V gene are SNHLY and FYNNEI. CDR3 length: 12 amino acids. The DNA of the CDR3 is TGTGCCGGGCGGAGGGATTACAATGAGCAGTTCTTC. As protein: CAGRRDYNEQFF. The complete variable domain, with remaining parts taken from reference TRBV2 and TRBJ2-1, reads EPEVTQTPSHQVTQMGQEVILRCVPISNHLYFYWYRQILGQKVEFLVSFYNNEISEKSEIFDDQFSVERPDGSNFTLKIRSTKLEDSAMYFCAGRRDYNEQFFGPGTRLTVL.

This clone was observed a few times. The chain recombines TRBV5-4 with TRBJ1-5, with D perhaps TRBD1 (5 bases). Germline lookup yields CDR1 SGHNT and CDR2 YYREEE (reference sequence). The CDR3 is made up of 14 amino acids. V dropped 4 bases and J dropped 7 bases, with 15 bases sitting between them. The CDR3 region is CASSRTPEGQPQHF. The DNA for the CDR3 is TGTGCCAGCAGCCGCACCCCGGAGGGGCAGCCCCAGCATTTT.

The chain is built from TRBV20-1 and TRBJ1-2; the D gene is possibly TRBD1 (6 bases). V was trimmed by 3 bases and J by 1 base, leaving 12 bases between them. Looked up from germline, CDR1 is DFQATT and CDR2 is SNEGSKA (reference sequence). The CDR3 totals 14 residues. As DNA, the CDR3 is TGCAGTGCTAGTGGGCAGGGGAGTAACTATGGCTACACCTTC. Translating gives CSASGQGSNYGYTF.

The J gene is TRBJ2-7, the V gene TRBV5-1; D is uncertain. The CDR3 is 13 amino acids. Per germline, CDR1 SGHRS and CDR2 YFSETQ. V lost 4 bases to trimming and J lost 3 bases, with 11 bases between them. For the CDR3, the DNA is TGCGCCAGCAGCATCCAAACAGACTACGAGCAGTACTTC. It specifies CASSIQTDYEQYF.

For the CDR3, the DNA is TGTGCCAGCAAGGGACTAGCCCCAACAGATACGCAGTATTTT. This encodes CASKGLAPTDTQYF. V is TRBV5-4 and J is TRBJ2-3, with 9 bases fitting TRBD2. V dropped 6 bases and J dropped 3; count of bases not matched to a gene: 5. The CDR3 is 14 residues long. Per the germline V gene, CDR1 is SGHNT and CDR2 is YYREEE (reference sequence).

The chain has TRBV30 and TRBJ1-1, with 9 nucleotides matching TRBD1. V trimming: 3 bases; J trimming: 4 bases; junction bases outside the gene matches: 6. Germline V gene lookup returns CDR1 GTSNPN and CDR2 SVGIG (reference sequence). This CDR3 region has 14 residues. CDR3 sequence (DNA): TGTGCCTGGAGCGTGACAGGGGGTCGCACTGAAGCTTTCTTT. The encoded protein is CAWSVTGGRTEAFF.

The rearrangement uses TRBV11-2 and TRBJ1-2, with 8 nucleotides matching TRBD1. The CDR3 runs to 15 residues. The V gene's germline CDR1 is SGHAT and CDR2 FQNNGV. With 1 base clipped from V and 8 bases from J, the junction kept 9 bases outside the gene matches. CDR3 residues: CASSLVGQVSYGYTF. In DNA form, the CDR3 reads TGTGCCAGCAGCTTAGTGGGACAGGTCTCGTACGGCTACACCTTC.

The V and J genes are TRBV18 and TRBJ1-5; D ambiguous. V was shortened by 6 bases and J by 2 bases, with 17 bases between the two germline ends. The CDR3 is 16 amino acids. In germline, CDR1 is KGHSH, CDR2 LQKENI. The CDR3 nucleotides read TGTGCCAGCTCCCCGATCGGGGAGGGCGGCAATCAGCCCCAGCATTTT. Amino acid sequence: CASSPIGEGGNQPQHF.

The rearrangement joins TRBV6-5 to TRBJ1-2; weak D call: TRBD1 (6 bases). Germline V gene sequence: CDR1 MNHEY, CDR2 SVGAGI. The V and J ends lost 6 bases and 2 bases respectively, with 10 bases between them. This CDR3 has 13 amino acids. DNA of the CDR3: TGTGCCAGCAGGGGGGCGTTAAACTATGGCTACACCTTC. Translating gives CASRGALNYGYTF.

The CDR3 nucleotides are TGTGCCAGCAGCACTTGGACAGGGTGGGAGACCCAGTACTTC. Translated: CASSTWTGWETQYF. The chain couples TRBV7-9 to TRBJ2-5; 8 bases match TRBD1. With 5 bases clipped from V and 5 bases from J, the junction kept 7 bases outside the gene matches. The CDR3 covers 14 residues. Germline CDR1 is SEHNR and CDR2 is FQNEAQ (reference sequence).